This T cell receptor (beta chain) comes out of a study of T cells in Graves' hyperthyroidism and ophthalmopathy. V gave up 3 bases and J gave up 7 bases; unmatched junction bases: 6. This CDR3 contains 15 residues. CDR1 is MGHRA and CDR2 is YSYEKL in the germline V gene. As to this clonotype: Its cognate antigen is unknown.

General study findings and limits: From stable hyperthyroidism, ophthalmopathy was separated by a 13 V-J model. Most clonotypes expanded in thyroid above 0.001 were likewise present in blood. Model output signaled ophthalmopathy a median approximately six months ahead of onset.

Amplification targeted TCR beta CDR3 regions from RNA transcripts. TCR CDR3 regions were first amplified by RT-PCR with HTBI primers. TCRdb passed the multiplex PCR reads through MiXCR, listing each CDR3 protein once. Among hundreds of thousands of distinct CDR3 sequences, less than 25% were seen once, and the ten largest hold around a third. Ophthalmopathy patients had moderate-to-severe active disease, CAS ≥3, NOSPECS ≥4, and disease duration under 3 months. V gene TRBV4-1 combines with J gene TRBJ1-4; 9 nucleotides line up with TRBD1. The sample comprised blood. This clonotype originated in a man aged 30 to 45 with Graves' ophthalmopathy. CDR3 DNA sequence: TGCGCCAGCAGCCAGCCCGGGACAGGGTTTGAAAAACTGTTTTTT. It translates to CASSQPGTGFEKLFF.